This TCR beta chain was identified during a study of blood T cell repertoires in COVID-19. Study as a whole: COVID-19 samples from acute and convalescent phases originated in the United States, Italy and Spain.

Trimming removed 5 bases from V and 4 bases from J, with 17 bases in between. Germline V gene sequence: CDR1 MNHEY, CDR2 SMNVEV (reference sequence). This CDR3 comprises 15 residues. The table came from immunoSEQ multiplex PCR; TCRdb's copy has only in-frame clones and leaves some out. This sample has around 300,000 clones; just over 85% occur once, and the top ten carry around 3%. The rearrangement uses TRBV27 and TRBJ1-2; weak D call: TRBD1 (5 bases). This sequence originates from a woman aged 30 to 39 with active or convalescent COVID-19. The sample was peripheral blood. The CDR3 protein is CASSPIGGHLYGYTF. In nucleotides, the CDR3 is TGTGCCAGCAGTCCTATTGGTGGACACCTCTATGGCTACACCTTC.